This T cell receptor (beta chain) emerged from a study of T cell repertoires in cytomegalovirus infection. General study results and limits: Cumulated frequencies of public TCR beta families served to identify carriers of CMV plus the relevant HLA. The response measured ex vivo was dominated by TCR beta clonotypes (HLA-C-restricted and CMV-specific).

A few counts support this clonotype. The antigen remains undetermined. TCRdb re-called the reads through MiXCR, storing one row per CDR3 protein. Of 680,000 or so distinct CDR3 sequences in the sample, 30% to 40% were seen once. This CDR3 region has 14 residues. V was shortened by 5 bases and J by 1 base, with 10 bases between the two germline ends. Germline V gene lookup returns CDR1 SGHTA and CDR2 FQGNSA. V usage is TRBV7-2 and J usage is TRBJ2-3; no firm D call. The source was cultured PBMCs, collected from culture after CMV antigen stimulation. The clonotype comes from a human donor in good health (CMV status not recorded). Some clones in this sample may be carry-over from other donors' samples. Here the CDR3 DNA reads TGTGCCAGCAGCCAAAACCCCCGCACAGATACGCAGTATTTT. Protein: CASSQNPRTDTQYF.